This T cell receptor beta chain is drawn from a study of T cell repertoires in cytomegalovirus infection. Study at large: Both recently identified HLA-C-restricted and well-studied HLA-B-restricted CMV epitopes were used in the study. Through public TCR beta signatures, both CMV infection and matching HLA type were indicated.

Germline trimming cut 6 bases from V and 3 bases from J; bases unmatched to any gene: 8. CDR1 and CDR2 from the germline V gene are MNHEY and SMNVEV (reference sequence). CDR3 length: 15 amino acids. TCRdb analysed the reads with MiXCR anew, one entry per CDR3 protein. This table has 650,000 to 900,000 distinct CDR3 sequences, about 28% appearing once. The study's findings and limits: Carriage of CMV together with the relevant HLA was identifiable through cumulative public TCR beta family frequency. HLA-C-restricted, CMV-specific TCR beta clonotypes were dominant ex vivo.

Turning to this clonotype: Its antigen is still unknown.

The origin of this receptor is a human donor in good health (CMV status not recorded). Some clones in this sample may be carry-over from other donors' samples. The input for sequencing was cultured CD8+ T cells from PBMCs, taken from culture after CMV antigen stimulation. The chain employs TRBV27 and TRBJ1-5, with TRBD1 matching 7 bases. The CDR3, as DNA: TGTGCCAGCAGCCAGTACAGGGGTGCCAATCAGCCCCAGCATTTT. Translation: CASSQYRGANQPQHF.